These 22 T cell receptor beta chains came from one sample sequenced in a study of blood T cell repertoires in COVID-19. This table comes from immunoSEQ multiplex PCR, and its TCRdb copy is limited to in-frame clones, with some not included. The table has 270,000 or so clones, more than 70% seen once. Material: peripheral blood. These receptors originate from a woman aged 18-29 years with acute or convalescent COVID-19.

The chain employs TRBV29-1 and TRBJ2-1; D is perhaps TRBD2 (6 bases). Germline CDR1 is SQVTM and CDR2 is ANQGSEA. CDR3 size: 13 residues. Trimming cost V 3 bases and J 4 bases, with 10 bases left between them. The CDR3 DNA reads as TGCAGCGTTGACGGGGGATCTTACAATGAGCAGTTCTTC. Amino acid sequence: CSVDGGSYNEQFF.

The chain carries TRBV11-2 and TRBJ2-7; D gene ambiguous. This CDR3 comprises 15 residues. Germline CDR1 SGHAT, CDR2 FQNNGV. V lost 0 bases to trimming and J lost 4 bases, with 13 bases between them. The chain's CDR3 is CASSLETGFGYEQYF. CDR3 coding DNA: TGTGCCAGCAGCTTAGAAACCGGGTTTGGGTACGAGCAGTACTTC. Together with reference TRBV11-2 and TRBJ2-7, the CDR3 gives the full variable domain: EAGVAQSPRYKIIEKRQSVAFWCNPISGHATLYWYQQILGQGPKLLIQFQNNGVVDDSQLPKDRFSAERLKGVDSTLKIQPAKLEDSAVYLCASSLETGFGYEQYFGPGTRLTVT.

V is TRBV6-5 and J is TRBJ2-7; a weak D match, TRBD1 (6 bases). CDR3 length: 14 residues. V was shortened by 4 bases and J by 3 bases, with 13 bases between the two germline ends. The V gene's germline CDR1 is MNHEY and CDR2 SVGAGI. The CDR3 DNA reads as TGTGCCAGCAGTTCCGGGACACGTGTCTACGAGCAGTACTTC. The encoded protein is CASSSGTRVYEQYF.

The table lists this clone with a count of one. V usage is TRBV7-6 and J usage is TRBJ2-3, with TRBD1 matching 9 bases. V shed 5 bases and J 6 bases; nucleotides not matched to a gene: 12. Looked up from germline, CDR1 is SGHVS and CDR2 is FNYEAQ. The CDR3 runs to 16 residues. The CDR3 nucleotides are TGTGCCAGCAGCCGACAACAGGGGGCAAACTGGGATACGCAGTATTTT. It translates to CASSRQQGANWDTQYF.

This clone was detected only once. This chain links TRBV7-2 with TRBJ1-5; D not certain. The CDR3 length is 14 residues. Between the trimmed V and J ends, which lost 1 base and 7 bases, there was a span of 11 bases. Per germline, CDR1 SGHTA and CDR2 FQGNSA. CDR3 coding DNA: TGTGCCAGCAGCTTAGGGGTGACGGGACAGCCCCAGCATTTT. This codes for CASSLGVTGQPQHF.

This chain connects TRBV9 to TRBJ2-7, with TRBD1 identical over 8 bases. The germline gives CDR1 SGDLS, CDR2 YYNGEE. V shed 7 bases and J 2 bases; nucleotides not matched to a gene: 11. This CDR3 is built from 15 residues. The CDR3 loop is CASAPGGGQAYEQYF. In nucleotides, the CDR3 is TGTGCCAGCGCCCCTGGAGGGGGACAGGCCTACGAGCAGTACTTC.

The CDR3 DNA follows: TGTGCCAGCAGCCAGGGACAGGGGTTTCAAGAGCAGTACTTC. It yields the protein CASSQGQGFQEQYF. The rearrangement links TRBV3-1 (or the pseudogene TRBV3-2) to TRBJ2-7; TRBD1 matches 10 bases. Trimming took 3 bases from V and 7 from J; bases not matched to a gene: 6. The CDR3 sequence is 14 residues long. Germline V gene lookup returns CDR1 LGHDT and CDR2 YNNKEL (reference sequence).

CDR3 coding DNA: TGTGCCAGTAGTATGGTTAGCGGGAGAATTCTATCCGAGCAGTACTTC. Residues: CASSMVSGRILSEQYF. The chain uses TRBV19 and TRBJ2-7, with 9 bases fitting TRBD2. J was trimmed by 6 bases and V by 3 bases; bases with no gene match: 12. CDR1 LNHDA and CDR2 SQIVND come from the germline V gene (reference sequence). CDR3 length: 16 amino acids.

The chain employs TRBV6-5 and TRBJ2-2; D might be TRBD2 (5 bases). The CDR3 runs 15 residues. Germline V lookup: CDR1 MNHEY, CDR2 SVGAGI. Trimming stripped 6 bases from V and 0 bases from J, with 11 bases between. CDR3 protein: CASSPTRTNTGELFF. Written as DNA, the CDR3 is TGTGCCAGCAGCCCCACTAGGACGAACACCGGGGAGCTGTTTTTT.

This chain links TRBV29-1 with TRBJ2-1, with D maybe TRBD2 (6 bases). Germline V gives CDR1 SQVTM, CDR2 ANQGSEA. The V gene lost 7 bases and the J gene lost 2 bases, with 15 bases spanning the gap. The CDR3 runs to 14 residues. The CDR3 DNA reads TGCAGCGGCGCCCCCACGGGGGCCTACAATGAGCAGTTCTTC. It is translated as CSGAPTGAYNEQFF.

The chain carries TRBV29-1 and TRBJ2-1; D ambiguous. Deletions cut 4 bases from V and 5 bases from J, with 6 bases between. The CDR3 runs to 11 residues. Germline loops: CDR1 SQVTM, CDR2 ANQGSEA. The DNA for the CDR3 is TGCAGCGTTGTTACTCACAATGAGCAGTTCTTC. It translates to CSVVTHNEQFF.

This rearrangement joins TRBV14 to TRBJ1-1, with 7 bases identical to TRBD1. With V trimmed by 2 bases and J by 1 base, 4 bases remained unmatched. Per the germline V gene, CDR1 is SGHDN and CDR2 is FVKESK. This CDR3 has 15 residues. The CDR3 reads CASSQSGGWNTEAFF. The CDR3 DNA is TGTGCCAGCAGCCAATCAGGGGGGTGGAACACTGAAGCTTTCTTT.

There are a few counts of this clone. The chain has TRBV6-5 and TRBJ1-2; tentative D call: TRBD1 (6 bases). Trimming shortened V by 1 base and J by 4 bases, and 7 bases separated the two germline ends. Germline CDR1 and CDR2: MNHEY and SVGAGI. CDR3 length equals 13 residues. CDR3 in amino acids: CASSYLTGYGYTF. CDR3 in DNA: TGTGCCAGCAGTTACTTGACAGGCTATGGCTACACCTTC.

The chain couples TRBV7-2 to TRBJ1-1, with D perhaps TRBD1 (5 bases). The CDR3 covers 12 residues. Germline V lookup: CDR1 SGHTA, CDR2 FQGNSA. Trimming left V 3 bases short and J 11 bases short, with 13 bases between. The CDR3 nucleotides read TGTGCCAGCAGCTTCCGGGGCGGGGGGGCTTTCTTT. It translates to CASSFRGGGAFF.

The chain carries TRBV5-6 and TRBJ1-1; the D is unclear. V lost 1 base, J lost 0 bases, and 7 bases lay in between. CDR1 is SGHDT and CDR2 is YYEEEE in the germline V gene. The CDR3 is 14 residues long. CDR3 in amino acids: CASSLWQVNTEAFF. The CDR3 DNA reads TGTGCCAGCAGCTTGTGGCAGGTGAACACTGAAGCTTTCTTT. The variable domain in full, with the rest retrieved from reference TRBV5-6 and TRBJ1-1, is DAGVTQSPTHLIKTRGQQVTLRCSPKSGHDTVSWYQQALGQGPQFIFQYYEEEERQRGNFPDRFSGHQFPNYSSELNVNALLLGDSALYLCASSLWQVNTEAFFGQGTRLTVV.

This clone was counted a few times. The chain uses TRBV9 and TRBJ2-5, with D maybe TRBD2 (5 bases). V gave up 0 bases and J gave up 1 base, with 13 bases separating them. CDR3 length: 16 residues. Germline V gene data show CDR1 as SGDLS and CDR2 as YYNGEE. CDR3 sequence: CASSVGSSRRQETQYF. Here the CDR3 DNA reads TGTGCCAGCAGCGTAGGGTCTAGCAGACGCCAAGAGACCCAGTACTTC.

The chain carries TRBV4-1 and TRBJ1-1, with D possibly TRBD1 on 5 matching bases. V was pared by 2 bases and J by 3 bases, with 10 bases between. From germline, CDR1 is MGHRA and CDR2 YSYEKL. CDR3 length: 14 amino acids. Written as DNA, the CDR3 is TGCGCCAGCAGCCAACAGGGATTGGACACTGAAGCTTTCTTT. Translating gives CASSQQGLDTEAFF.

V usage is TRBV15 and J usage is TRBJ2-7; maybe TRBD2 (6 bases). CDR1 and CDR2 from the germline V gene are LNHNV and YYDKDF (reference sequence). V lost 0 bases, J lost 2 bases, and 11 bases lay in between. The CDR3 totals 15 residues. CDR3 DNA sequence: TGTGCCACCAGCAGAGATTCGGGGGAGACCTACGAGCAGTACTTC. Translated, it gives CATSRDSGETYEQYF.

The CDR3 region is CASSPWAGTTYEQYF. DNA for the CDR3: TGTGCCAGCAGCCCCTGGGCGGGAACAACCTACGAGCAGTACTTC. The V and J genes are TRBV2 and TRBJ2-7, with a tentative D call TRBD2 (6 bases). The CDR3 is made up of 15 amino acids. V shed 6 bases and J shed 2 bases, with 17 bases lying between them. Germline-derived CDR1 and CDR2 are SNHLY and FYNNEI.

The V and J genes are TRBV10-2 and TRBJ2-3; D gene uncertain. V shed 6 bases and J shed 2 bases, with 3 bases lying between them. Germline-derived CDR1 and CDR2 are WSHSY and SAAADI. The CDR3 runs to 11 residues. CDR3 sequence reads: CASSYTDTQYF. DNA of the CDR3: TGCGCCAGCAGCTACACAGATACGCAGTATTTT.

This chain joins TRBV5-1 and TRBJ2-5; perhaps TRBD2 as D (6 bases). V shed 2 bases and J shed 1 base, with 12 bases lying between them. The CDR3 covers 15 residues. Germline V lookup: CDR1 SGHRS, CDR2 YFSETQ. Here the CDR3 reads CASSLGVGGQETQYF. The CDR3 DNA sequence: TGCGCCAGCAGCTTAGGGGTCGGGGGCCAAGAGACCCAGTACTTC.

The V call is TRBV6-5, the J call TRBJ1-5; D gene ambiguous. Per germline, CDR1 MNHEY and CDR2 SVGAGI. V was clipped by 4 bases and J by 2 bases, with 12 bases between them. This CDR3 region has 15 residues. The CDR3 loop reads CASSSVVEGNQPQHF. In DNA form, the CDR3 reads TGTGCCAGCAGTTCTGTCGTCGAGGGCAATCAGCCCCAGCATTTT.